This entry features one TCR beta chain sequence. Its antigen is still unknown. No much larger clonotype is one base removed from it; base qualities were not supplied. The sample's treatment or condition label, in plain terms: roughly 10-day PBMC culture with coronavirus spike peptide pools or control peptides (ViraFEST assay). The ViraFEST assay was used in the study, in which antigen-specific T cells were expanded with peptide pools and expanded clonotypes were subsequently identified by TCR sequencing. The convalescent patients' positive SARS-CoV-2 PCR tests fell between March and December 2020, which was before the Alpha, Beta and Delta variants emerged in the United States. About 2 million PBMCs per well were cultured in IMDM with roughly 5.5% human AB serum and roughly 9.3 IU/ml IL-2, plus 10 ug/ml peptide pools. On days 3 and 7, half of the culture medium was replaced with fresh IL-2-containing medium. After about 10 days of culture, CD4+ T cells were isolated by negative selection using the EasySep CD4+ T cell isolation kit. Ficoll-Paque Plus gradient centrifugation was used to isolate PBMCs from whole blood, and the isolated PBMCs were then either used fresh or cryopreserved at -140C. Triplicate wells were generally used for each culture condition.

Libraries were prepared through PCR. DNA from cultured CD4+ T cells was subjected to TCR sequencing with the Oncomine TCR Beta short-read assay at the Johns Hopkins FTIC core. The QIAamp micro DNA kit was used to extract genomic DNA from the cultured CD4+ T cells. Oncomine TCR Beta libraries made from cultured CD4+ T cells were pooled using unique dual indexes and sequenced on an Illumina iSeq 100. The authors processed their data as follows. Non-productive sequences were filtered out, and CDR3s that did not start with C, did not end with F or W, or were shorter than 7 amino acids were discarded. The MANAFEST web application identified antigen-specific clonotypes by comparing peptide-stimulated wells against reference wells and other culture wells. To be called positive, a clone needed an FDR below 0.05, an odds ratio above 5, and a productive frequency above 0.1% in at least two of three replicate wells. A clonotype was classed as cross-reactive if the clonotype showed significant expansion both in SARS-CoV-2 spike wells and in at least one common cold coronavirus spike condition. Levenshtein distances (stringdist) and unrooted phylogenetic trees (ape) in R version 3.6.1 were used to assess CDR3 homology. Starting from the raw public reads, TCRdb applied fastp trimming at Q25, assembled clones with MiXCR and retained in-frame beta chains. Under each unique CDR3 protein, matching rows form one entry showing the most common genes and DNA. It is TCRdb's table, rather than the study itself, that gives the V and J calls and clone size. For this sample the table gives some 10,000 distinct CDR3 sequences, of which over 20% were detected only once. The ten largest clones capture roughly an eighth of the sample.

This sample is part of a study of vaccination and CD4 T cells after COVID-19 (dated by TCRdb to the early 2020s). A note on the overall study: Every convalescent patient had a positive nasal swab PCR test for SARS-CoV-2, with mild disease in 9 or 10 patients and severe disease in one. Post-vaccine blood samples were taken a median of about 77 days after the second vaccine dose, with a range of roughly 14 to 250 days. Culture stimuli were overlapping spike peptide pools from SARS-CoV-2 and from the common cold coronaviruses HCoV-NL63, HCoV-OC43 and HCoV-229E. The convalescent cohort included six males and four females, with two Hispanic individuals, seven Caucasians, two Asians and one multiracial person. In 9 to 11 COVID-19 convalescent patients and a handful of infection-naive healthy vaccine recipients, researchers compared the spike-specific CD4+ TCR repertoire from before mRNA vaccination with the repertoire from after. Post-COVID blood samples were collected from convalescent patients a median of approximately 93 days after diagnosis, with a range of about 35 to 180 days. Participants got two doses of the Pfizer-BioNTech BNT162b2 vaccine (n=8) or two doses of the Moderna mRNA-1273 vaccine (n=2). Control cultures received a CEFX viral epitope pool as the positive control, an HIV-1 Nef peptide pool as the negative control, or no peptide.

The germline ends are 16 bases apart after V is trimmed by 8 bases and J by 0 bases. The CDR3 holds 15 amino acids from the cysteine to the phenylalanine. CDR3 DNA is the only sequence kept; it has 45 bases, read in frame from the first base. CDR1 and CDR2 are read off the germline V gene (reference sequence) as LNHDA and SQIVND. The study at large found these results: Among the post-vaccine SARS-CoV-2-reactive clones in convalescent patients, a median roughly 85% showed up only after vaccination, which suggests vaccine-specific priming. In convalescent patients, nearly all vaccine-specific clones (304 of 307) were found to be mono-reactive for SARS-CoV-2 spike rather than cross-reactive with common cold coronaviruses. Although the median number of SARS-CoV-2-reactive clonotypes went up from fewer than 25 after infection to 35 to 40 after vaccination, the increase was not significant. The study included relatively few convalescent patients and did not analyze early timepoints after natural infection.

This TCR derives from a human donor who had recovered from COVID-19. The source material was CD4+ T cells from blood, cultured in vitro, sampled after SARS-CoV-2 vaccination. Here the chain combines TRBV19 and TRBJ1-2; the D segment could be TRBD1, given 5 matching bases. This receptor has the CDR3 CASRPLKGANYGYTF. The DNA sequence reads TGTGCCAGTCGACCTCTGAAAGGGGCTAACTATGGCTACACCTTC.